The TCR beta chain under discussion was sequenced for a study of T cell responses to AZD1222 COVID-19 vaccine. Findings of the study overall: The CD4 TCRs associated with vaccination extended across spike and predominated at 160-218 and 743-854. Clonal diversity was possibly underestimated, and white British individuals and females predominated among donors.

Germline V gene data show CDR1 as SGDLS and CDR2 as YYNGEE. With 4 bases removed from V and 4 bases from J, the gap between germline ends came to 12 bases. This CDR3 is 14 amino acids long. Only in-frame clones appear in the TCRdb table, and some are missing; sequencing was by immunoSEQ multiplex PCR. The sample gives 55,000 to 75,000 clones, approximately 80% of which show up once; 9% to 13% is in the top ten. Regarding this clone: Its specificity is unknown.

The source of this sequence is an adult in good health. This chain joins TRBV9 and TRBJ1-5; D is unresolved. This specimen was peripheral blood, taken on day 0 of AZD1222 vaccination. The CDR3 sequence is CASSLGGDNQPQHF. CDR3 nucleotides: TGTGCCAGCAGCCTAGGTGGAGATAATCAGCCCCAGCATTTT.